This T cell receptor (beta chain) was obtained from a study of blood T cells in healthy people across ages. This CDR3 has 18 amino acids. Germline-derived CDR1 and CDR2 are SGHAT and FQNNGV. V shed 1 base, J shed 1 base, and the junction held 11 bases outside the gene matches. Primers used in a second PCR of about 6 to 11 cycles were a sample-barcoded 5' primer and a J-beta primer mix. TCRdb re-called the 5' RACE reads through MiXCR, storing one row per CDR3 protein. The sample has hundreds of thousands of distinct CDR3 sequences; roughly a quarter are singletons. The sample was also linked to a second study, of T cells of mothers and their children.

The receptor comes from a boy aged 2 to 9 in good health. The sequenced sample consisted of blood. The chain combines TRBV11-2 with TRBJ2-3; the match to TRBD2 covers 7 bases. The CDR3 loop is CASSLGVKGAGGTDTQYF. The CDR3 region has the DNA TGTGCCAGCAGCTTAGGTGTCAAAGGGGCGGGGGGCACAGATACGCAGTATTTT.